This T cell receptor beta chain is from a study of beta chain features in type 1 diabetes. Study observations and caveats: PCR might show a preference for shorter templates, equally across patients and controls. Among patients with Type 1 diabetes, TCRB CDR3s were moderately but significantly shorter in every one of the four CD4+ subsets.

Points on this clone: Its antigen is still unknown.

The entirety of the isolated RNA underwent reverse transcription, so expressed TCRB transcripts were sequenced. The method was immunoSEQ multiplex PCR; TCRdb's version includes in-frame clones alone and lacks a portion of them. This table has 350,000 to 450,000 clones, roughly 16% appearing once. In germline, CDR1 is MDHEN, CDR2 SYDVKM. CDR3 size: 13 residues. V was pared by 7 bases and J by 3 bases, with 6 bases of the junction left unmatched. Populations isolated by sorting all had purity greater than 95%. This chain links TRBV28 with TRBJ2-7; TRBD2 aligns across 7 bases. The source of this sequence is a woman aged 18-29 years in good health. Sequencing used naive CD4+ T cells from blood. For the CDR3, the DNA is TGTGCCAGCACCAGCGGGAACCTCTACGAGCAGTACTTC. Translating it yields CASTSGNLYEQYF. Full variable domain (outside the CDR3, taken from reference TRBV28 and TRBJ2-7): DVKVTQSSRYLVKRTGEKVFLECVQDMDHENMFWYRQDPGLGLRLIYFSYDVKMKEKGDIPEGYSVSREKKERFSLILESASTNQTSMYLCASTSGNLYEQYFGPGTRLTVT.